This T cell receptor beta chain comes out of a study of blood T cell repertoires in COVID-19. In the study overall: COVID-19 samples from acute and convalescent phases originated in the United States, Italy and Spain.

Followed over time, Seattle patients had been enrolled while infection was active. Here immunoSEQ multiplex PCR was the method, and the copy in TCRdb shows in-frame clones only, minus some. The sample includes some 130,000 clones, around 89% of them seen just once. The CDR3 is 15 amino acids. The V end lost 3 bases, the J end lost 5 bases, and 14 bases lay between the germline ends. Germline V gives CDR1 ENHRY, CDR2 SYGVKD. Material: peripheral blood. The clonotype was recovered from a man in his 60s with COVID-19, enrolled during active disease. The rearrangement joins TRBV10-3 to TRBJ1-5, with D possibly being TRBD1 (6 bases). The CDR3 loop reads CAISDTRGRDQPQHF. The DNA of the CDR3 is TGTGCCATCAGTGATACCAGGGGACGGGATCAGCCCCAGCATTTT.